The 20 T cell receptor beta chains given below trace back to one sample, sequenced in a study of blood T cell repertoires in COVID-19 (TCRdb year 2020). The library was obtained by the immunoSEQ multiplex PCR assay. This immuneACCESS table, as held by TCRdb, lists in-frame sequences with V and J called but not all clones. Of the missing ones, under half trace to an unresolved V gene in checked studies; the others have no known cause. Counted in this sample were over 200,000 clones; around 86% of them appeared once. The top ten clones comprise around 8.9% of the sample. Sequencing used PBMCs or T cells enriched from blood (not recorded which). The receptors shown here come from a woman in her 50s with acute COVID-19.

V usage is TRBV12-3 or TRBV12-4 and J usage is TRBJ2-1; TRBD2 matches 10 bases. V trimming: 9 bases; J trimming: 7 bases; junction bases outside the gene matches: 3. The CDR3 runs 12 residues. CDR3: CARMTSGNEQFF. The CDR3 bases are TGTGCCAGGATGACTAGCGGGAATGAGCAGTTCTTC.

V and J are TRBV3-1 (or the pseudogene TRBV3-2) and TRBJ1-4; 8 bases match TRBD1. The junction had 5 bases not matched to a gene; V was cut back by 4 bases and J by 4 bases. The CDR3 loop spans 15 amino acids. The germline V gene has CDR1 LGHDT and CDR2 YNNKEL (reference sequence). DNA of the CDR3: TGTGCCAGCAGCCTAGGACAGGGTGGTAATGAAAAACTGTTTTTT. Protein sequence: CASSLGQGGNEKLFF.

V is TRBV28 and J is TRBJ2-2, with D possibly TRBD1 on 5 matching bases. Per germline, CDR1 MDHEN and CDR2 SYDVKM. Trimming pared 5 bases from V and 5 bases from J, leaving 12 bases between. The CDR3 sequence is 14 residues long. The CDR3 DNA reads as TGTGCCAGCAGTGAACCAGGGATTACCGGGGAGCTGTTTTTT. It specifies CASSEPGITGELFF.

CDR3 bases: TGTGCCAGCAGCCAATTCCCGGGACAGGGAGGACACGAGCAGTACTTC. This sequence encodes CASSQFPGQGGHEQYF. The chain employs TRBV27 and TRBJ2-7, with 9 bases that match TRBD1. The CDR3 has 16 amino acids. Per germline, CDR1 MNHEY and CDR2 SMNVEV (reference sequence). The V segment lost 6 bases and the J segment 5 bases; nucleotides outside the gene matches: 14.

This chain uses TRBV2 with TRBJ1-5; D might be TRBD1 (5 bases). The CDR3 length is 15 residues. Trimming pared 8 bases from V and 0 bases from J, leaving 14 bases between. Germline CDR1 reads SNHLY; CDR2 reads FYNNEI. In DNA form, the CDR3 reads TGTGCCAGCCATAAGGGACTAAATAGCAATCAGCCCCAGCATTTT. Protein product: CASHKGLNSNQPQHF. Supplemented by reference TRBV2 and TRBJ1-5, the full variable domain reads EPEVTQTPSHQVTQMGQEVILRCVPISNHLYFYWYRQILGQKVEFLVSFYNNEISEKSEIFDDQFSVERPDGSNFTLKIRSTKLEDSAMYFCASHKGLNSNQPQHFGDGTRLSIL.

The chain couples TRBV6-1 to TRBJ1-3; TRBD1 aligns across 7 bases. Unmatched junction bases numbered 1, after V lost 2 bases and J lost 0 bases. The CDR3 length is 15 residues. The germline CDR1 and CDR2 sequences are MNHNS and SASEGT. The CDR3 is CASSESGGSGNTIYF. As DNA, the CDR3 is TGTGCCAGCAGTGAATCAGGGGGCTCTGGAAACACCATATATTTT.

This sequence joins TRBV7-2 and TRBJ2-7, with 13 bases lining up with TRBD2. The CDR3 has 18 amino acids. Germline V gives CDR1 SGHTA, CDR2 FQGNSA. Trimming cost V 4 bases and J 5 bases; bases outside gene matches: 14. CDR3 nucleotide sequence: TGTGCCAGCAGCTCCCGTGGACTAGCGGGAGAGTGGGGGAACGAGCAGTACTTC. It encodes CASSSRGLAGEWGNEQYF.

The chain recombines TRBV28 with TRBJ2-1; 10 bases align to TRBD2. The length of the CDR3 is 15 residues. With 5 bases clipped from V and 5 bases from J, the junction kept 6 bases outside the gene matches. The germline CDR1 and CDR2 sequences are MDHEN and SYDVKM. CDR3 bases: TGTGCCAGCAGTCACGGGACTAGCGAACACAATGAGCAGTTCTTC. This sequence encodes CASSHGTSEHNEQFF.

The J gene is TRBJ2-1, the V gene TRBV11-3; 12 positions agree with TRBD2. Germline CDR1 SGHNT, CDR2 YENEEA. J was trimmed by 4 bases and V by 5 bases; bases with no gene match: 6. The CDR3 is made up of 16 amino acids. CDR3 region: CASSLAGGPRYNEQFF. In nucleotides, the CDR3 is TGTGCCAGCAGCCTAGCGGGAGGGCCTCGATACAATGAGCAGTTCTTC.

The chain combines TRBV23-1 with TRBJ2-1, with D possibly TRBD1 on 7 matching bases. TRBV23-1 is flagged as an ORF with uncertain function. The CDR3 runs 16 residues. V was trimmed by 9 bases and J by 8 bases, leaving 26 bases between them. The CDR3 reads CARSGGPDSEVHEQFF. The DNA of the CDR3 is TGCGCCAGGTCAGGGGGGCCGGACAGTGAGGTGCATGAGCAGTTCTTC.

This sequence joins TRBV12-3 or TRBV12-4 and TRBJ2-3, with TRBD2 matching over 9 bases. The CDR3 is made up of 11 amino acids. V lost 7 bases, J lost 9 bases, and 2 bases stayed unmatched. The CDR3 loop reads CASTSGVTQYF. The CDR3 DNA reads TGTGCCAGCACTAGCGGGGTAACGCAGTATTTT.

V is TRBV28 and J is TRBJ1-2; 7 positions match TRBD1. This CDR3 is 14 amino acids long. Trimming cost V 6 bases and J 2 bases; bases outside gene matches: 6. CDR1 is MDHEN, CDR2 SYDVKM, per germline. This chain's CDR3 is CASSPPGQNYGYTF. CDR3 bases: TGTGCCAGCAGCCCCCCGGGACAGAACTATGGCTACACCTTC.

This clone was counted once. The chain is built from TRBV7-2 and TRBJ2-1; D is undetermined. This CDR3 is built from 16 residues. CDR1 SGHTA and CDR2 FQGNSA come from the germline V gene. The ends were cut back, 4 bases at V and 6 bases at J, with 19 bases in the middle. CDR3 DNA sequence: TGTGCCAGCAGCTCACAATCCCCCACCGTCAGCAATGAGCAGTTCTTC. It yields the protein CASSSQSPTVSNEQFF.

CDR3 nucleotide sequence: TGTGCCAGCAGCCCAAATCAGGGGGTTGGAAACACCATATATTTT. Its translation: CASSPNQGVGNTIYF. The chain combines TRBV9 with TRBJ1-3; 7 bases agree with TRBD1. V lost 4 bases, J lost 3 bases, and 7 bases stayed unmatched. The germline CDR1 and CDR2 sequences are SGDLS and YYNGEE. The CDR3 extends over 15 amino acids.

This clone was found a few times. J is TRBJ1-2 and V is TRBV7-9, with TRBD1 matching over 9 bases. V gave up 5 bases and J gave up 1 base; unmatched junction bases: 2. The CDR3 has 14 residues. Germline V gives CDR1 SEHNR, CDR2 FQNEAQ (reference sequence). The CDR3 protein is CASSPGQGNYGYTF. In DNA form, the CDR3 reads TGTGCCAGCAGCCCGGGACAGGGTAACTATGGCTACACCTTC. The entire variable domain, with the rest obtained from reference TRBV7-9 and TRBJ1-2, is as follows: DTGVSQNPRHKITKRGQNVTFRCDPISEHNRLYWYRQTLGQGPEFLTYFQNEAQLEKSRLLSDRFSAERPKGSFSTLEIQRTEQGDSAMYLCASSPGQGNYGYTFGSGTRLTVV.

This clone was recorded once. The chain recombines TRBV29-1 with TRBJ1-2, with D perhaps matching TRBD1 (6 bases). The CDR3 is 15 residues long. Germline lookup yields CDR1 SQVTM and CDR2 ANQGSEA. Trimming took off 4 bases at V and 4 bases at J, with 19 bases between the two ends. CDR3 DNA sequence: TGCAGCGTTGCTGGGCAGGGGAAGGAGCCCTATGGCTACACCTTC. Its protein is CSVAGQGKEPYGYTF.

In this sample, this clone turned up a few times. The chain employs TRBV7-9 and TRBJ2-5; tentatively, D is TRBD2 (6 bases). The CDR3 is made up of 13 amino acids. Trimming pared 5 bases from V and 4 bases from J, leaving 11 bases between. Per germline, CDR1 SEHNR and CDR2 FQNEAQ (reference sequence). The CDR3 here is CASSNVGGETQYF. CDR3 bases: TGTGCCAGCAGCAACGTCGGGGGAGAGACCCAGTACTTC.

In nucleotides, the CDR3 is TGTGCCATCAGTGAGTCACCGGGACAGGGGGGCGAGCAGTACTTC. It specifies CAISESPGQGGEQYF. The chain uses TRBV10-3 and TRBJ2-7, with TRBD1 matching 11 bases. The CDR3 loop spans 15 amino acids. Per the germline V gene, CDR1 is ENHRY and CDR2 is SYGVKD. The V and J ends lost 0 bases and 6 bases, in that order; junction bases with no gene match: 4.

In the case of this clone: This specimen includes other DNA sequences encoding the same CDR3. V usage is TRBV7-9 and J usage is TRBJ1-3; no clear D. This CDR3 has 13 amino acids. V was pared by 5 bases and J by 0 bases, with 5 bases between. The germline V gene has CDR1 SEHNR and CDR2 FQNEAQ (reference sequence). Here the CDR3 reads CASSLSSGNTIYF. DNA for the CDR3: TGTGCCAGCAGCCTTTCCTCTGGAAACACCATATATTTT.

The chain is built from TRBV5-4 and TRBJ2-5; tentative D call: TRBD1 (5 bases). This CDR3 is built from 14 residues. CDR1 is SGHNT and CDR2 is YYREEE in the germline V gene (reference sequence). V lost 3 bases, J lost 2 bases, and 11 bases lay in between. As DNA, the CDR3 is TGTGCCAGCAGCTCCGGACACTTACAAGAGACCCAGTACTTC. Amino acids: CASSSGHLQETQYF.